Below are 21 T cell receptor beta chains sequenced from a single sample in a study of neurological immune-mediated disorders. TCRdb analysed the 5' RACE reads with MiXCR anew, one entry per CDR3 protein. The sample includes about 55,000 distinct CDR3 sequences, roughly 4.3% of them seen just once. The sample comprised PBMCs. The receptors come from a man aged 50-59 years with multiple sclerosis.

This clonotype was seen a handful of times. V is TRBV2 and J is TRBJ2-7; 9 positions agree with TRBD1. The CDR3 extends over 17 amino acids. Losses at the gene ends were 7 bases for V and 2 bases for J; bases not matched to a gene: 15. Per germline, CDR1 SNHLY and CDR2 FYNNEI. CDR3 amino acids: CASNPSGQGIFTYEQYF. CDR3 nucleotides: TGTGCCAGCAATCCCTCGGGACAGGGCATCTTCACCTACGAGCAGTACTTC.

This clonotype was counted many times. The chain is built from TRBV20-1 and TRBJ2-5; 11 bases are a match to TRBD2. The ends lost 4 bases at V and 4 bases at J; junction bases unmatched: 8. Germline V gene lookup returns CDR1 DFQATT and CDR2 SNEGSKA (reference sequence). This CDR3 comprises 15 residues. The CDR3 loop reads CSAKTLAGDGETQYF. DNA of the CDR3: TGCAGTGCTAAAACACTAGCGGGAGACGGAGAGACCCAGTACTTC.

The sample holds many counts of this clonotype. V gene TRBV9 combines with J gene TRBJ2-7; 8 bases map to TRBD2. The junction had 6 bases not matched to a gene; V was cut back by 0 bases and J by 4 bases. Looked up from germline, CDR1 is SGDLS and CDR2 is YYNGEE. The CDR3 length is 15 residues. In DNA form, the CDR3 reads TGTGCCAGCAGCGTAGCGGGCGGGAGGTCTTACGAGCAGTACTTC. It encodes CASSVAGGRSYEQYF.

There are a few counts of this clonotype. The rearrangement links TRBV19 to TRBJ2-7; perhaps TRBD1 as D (6 bases). CDR1 is LNHDA, CDR2 SQIVND, per germline (reference sequence). The CDR3 is 14 amino acids. V was trimmed by 5 bases and J by 0 bases, leaving 11 bases between them. The CDR3 loop is CASSDQGSSYEQYF. The CDR3 coding sequence is TGTGCCAGTAGTGATCAGGGGAGCTCCTACGAGCAGTACTTC.

This clonotype showed up many times. The V gene is TRBV24-1, the J gene TRBJ2-3, with D unclear. This CDR3 has 14 amino acids. Germline values: CDR1 KGHDR, CDR2 SFDVKD. V was trimmed by 5 bases and J by 2 bases, leaving 10 bases between them. The chain's CDR3 is CATSAPELTDTQYF. Written as DNA, the CDR3 is TGTGCCACCAGTGCGCCTGAGCTCACAGATACGCAGTATTTT.

This clonotype was counted at least ten times. The V gene is TRBV7-6, the J gene TRBJ2-7; D is unresolved. Trimming pared 3 bases from V and 3 bases from J, leaving 9 bases between. Germline CDR1 SGHVS, CDR2 FNYEAQ. The length of the CDR3 is 13 residues. CDR3 in DNA: TGTGCCAGCAGCTTTGCGCGGTTCTACGAGCAGTACTTC. Translating it yields CASSFARFYEQYF.

The chain joins TRBV19 to TRBJ2-3; D unresolved. CDR3 size: 13 residues. In germline, CDR1 is LNHDA, CDR2 SQIVND (reference sequence). The V and J ends lost 0 bases and 5 bases respectively, with 6 bases between them. The CDR3 DNA follows: TGTGCCAGTAGTATAGAATCAAGAGATACGCAGTATTTT. Encoded protein: CASSIESRDTQYF. Based on the CDR3 plus reference TRBV19 and TRBJ2-3, the full variable domain is DGGITQSPKYLFRKEGQNVTLSCEQNLNHDAMYWYRQDPGQGLRLIYYSQIVNDFQKGDIAEGYSVSREKKESFPLTVTSAQKNPTAFYLCASSIESRDTQYFGPGTRLTVL.

At least ten counts were recorded for this clonotype. J is TRBJ2-5 and V is TRBV9; D is uncertain. The CDR3 sequence is 14 residues long. With 3 bases removed from V and 3 bases from J, the gap between germline ends came to 12 bases. CDR1 SGDLS and CDR2 YYNGEE come from the germline V gene. CDR3 coding DNA: TGTGCCAGCAGCGCTGATCGCGACAAAGAGACCCAGTACTTC. This codes for CASSADRDKETQYF.

This clonotype has ten or more counts. This chain joins TRBV5-1 and TRBJ2-1; the D is unclear. The CDR3 totals 13 residues. The ends were cut back, 4 bases at V and 6 bases at J, with 11 bases in the middle. The germline CDR1 and CDR2 sequences are SGHRS and YFSETQ. The chain's CDR3 is CASSTEQVNEQFF. The CDR3 bases are TGCGCCAGCAGCACGGAACAAGTCAATGAGCAGTTCTTC.

The J gene is TRBJ2-7, the V gene TRBV2, with D perhaps TRBD2 (5 bases). V gave up 1 base and J gave up 5 bases, with 9 bases separating them. CDR3 length: 13 amino acids. Germline CDR1 is SNHLY and CDR2 is FYNNEI. The CDR3: CASSEGGRDEQYF. The CDR3 DNA reads as TGTGCCAGCAGTGAAGGAGGGAGAGACGAGCAGTACTTC.

This clonotype appeared many times. The rearrangement joins TRBV12-3 or TRBV12-4 to TRBJ2-2; 8 nucleotides agree with TRBD2. Trimming at V came to 7 bases and at J to 10 bases, leaving 11 bases not matched to a gene. The CDR3 totals 14 residues. The CDR3 here is CASKLGVAGTELFF. DNA of the CDR3: TGTGCCAGCAAACTTGGGGTAGCGGGGACGGAGCTGTTTTTT.

This clonotype occurred many times. V gene TRBV24-1 combines with J gene TRBJ2-7; no clear D. Germline V CDR1 and CDR2: KGHDR, SFDVKD. The CDR3 is 10 amino acids. V shed 10 bases and J shed 6 bases, with 9 bases lying between them. CDR3 coding DNA: TGTGCCACTACCCGGAGCGAGCAGTACTTC. This translates into CATTRSEQYF.

This clonotype was seen at least ten times. The V and J genes are TRBV6-2 or TRBV6-3 and TRBJ2-7; D is ambiguous. Trimming cost V 3 bases and J 4 bases, with 7 bases left between them. From germline, CDR1 is MNHEY and CDR2 SVGEGT. The CDR3 runs 12 residues. The CDR3 DNA is TGTGCCAGCAGTTATCGGAGTTACGAGCAGTACTTC. Translation gives CASSYRSYEQYF.

This clonotype was seen many times. This chain uses TRBV30 with TRBJ2-1, with 7 bases matching TRBD2. The germline V gene encodes CDR1 GTSNPN and CDR2 SVGIG (reference sequence). With V trimmed by 2 bases and J by 1 base, 5 bases remained unmatched. CDR3 length equals 15 residues. CDR3 residues: CAWSKGRGSYNEQFF. In DNA, the CDR3 is TGTGCCTGGAGTAAGGGGCGGGGGTCCTACAATGAGCAGTTCTTC.

This clonotype appeared many times. This sequence joins TRBV28 and TRBJ1-2; D might be TRBD1 (5 bases). This CDR3 region has 14 residues. Germline assignment: CDR1 MDHEN and CDR2 SYDVKM. The ends were cut back, 10 bases at V and 4 bases at J, with 19 bases in the middle. The CDR3 reads CATGDPGFGYGYTF. CDR3 nucleotides: TGTGCCACCGGCGATCCAGGGTTCGGCTATGGCTACACCTTC.

This clonotype was recorded a few times. J is TRBJ2-2 and V is TRBV20-1; D perhaps matches TRBD1 (6 bases). V was clipped by 6 bases and J by 7 bases, with 18 bases between them. This CDR3 comprises 14 residues. The germline CDR1 and CDR2 sequences are DFQATT and SNEGSKA (reference sequence). DNA of the CDR3: TGCAGTGCCACTCCGCACAGGGACATCGGGGAGCTGTTTTTT. Translation gives CSATPHRDIGELFF.

This clonotype has at least ten counts. CDR3 protein: CASSGSRTNTDTQYF. Written as DNA, the CDR3 is TGTGCCAGCAGTGGTTCAAGGACCAACACAGATACGCAGTATTTT. This chain joins TRBV12-3 or TRBV12-4 and TRBJ2-3; D call uncertain. V dropped 5 bases and J dropped 2 bases, with 14 bases sitting between them. The CDR3 is made up of 15 amino acids.

This clonotype was counted ten times or more. V and J are TRBV5-1 and TRBJ2-2, with TRBD1 matching over 9 bases. This CDR3 is 15 amino acids long. Germline-derived CDR1 and CDR2 are SGHRS and YFSETQ. J was trimmed by 6 bases and V by 2 bases; bases with no gene match: 5. For the CDR3, the DNA is TGCGCCAGCAGCTTCAGGACAGGGGATTCCGGGGAGCTGTTTTTT. Its protein is CASSFRTGDSGELFF.

This clonotype was counted at least ten times. This may come from a read error, since a much larger clone is one base off. This chain links TRBV6-5 with TRBJ2-5, with D tentatively TRBD1 or TRBD2 (6 bases each). Germline V gene data show CDR1 as MNHEY and CDR2 as SVGAGI. The CDR3 totals 15 residues. V was trimmed by 0 bases and J by 5 bases, leaving 13 bases between them. The CDR3 here is CASSYSTRGGETQYF. The CDR3 bases are TGTGCCAGCAGTTACTCGACTAGAGGGGGGGAGACCCAGTACTTC.

This clonotype has ten or more counts. CDR3 in DNA: TGTGCCAGCAGCCATACGACCCCATGGACTAGCACCGGCAAAAACATTCAGTACTTC. Encoded protein: CASSHTTPWTSTGKNIQYF. The chain combines TRBV4-2 with TRBJ2-4; 8 positions agree with TRBD2. CDR3 length: 19 amino acids. CDR1 and CDR2 (germline): LGHNA, YNFKEQ. V was clipped by 3 bases and J by 3 bases; unmatched bases: 16.

This clonotype was picked up many times. This sequence joins TRBV20-1 and TRBJ2-7; possibly TRBD2 for D (5 bases). The CDR3 consists of 15 residues. In germline, CDR1 is DFQATT, CDR2 SNEGSKA (reference sequence). Trimming shortened V by 3 bases and J by 1 base, and 16 bases separated the two germline ends. CDR3 bases: TGCAGTGCTAGGCCCTTTAAACTAGGATCCTACGAGCAGTACTTC. Protein sequence: CSARPFKLGSYEQYF.